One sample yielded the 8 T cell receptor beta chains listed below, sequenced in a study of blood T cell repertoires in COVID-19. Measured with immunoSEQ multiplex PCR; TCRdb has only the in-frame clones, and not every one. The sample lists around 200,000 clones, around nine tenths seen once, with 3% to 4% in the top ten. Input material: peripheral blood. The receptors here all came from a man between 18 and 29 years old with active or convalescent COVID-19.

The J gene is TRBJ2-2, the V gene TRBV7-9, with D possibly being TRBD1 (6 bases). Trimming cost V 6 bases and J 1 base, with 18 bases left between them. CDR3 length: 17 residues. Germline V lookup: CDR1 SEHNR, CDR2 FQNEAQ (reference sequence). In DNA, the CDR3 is TGTGCCAGCAGACGACGGGACATCATAGGGAACACCGGGGAGCTGTTTTTT. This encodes CASRRRDIIGNTGELFF.

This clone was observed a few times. CDR3 region: CASSVSGTAGELFF. CDR3 bases: TGTGCCAGCAGTGTCTCCGGGACAGCCGGGGAGCTGTTTTTT. The V call is TRBV6-4, the J call TRBJ2-2; 7 bases map to TRBD1. The CDR3 totals 14 residues. J lost 6 bases, V lost 4 bases, and 5 bases had no gene match. The germline V gene encodes CDR1 MRHNA and CDR2 SNTAGT.

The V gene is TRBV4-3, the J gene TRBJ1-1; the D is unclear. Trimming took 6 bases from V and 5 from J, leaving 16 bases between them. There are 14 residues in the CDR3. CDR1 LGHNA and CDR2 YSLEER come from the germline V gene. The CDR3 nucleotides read TGCGCCAGCAGTCAAACCCCAACCGGGACTGAAGCTTTCTTT. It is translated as CASSQTPTGTEAFF.

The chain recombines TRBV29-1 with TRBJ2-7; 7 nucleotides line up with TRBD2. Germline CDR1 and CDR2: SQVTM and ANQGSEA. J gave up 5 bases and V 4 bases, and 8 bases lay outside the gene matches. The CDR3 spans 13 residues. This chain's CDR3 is CSVVTSAFHEQYF. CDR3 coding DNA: TGCAGCGTTGTCACTAGCGCTTTCCACGAGCAGTACTTC.

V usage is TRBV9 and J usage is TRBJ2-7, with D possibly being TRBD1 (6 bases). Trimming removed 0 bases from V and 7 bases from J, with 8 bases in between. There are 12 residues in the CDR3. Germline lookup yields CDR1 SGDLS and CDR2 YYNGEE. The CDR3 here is CASSVDDREQYF. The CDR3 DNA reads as TGTGCCAGCAGCGTAGACGACAGGGAGCAGTACTTC.

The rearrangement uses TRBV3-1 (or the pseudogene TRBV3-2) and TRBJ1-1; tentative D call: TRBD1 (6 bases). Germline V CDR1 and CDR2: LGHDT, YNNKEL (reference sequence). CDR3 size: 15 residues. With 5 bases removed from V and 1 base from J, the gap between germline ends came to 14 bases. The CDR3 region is CASSVQGRGNTEAFF. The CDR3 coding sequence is TGTGCCAGCAGCGTACAGGGAAGGGGGAACACTGAAGCTTTCTTT.

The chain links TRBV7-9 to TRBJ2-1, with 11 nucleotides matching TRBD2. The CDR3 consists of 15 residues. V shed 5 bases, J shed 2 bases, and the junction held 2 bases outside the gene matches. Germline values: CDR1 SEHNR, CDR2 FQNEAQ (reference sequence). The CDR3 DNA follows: TGTGCCAGCAGCCTACTAGCGGGAGCCTACAATGAGCAGTTCTTC. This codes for CASSLLAGAYNEQFF.

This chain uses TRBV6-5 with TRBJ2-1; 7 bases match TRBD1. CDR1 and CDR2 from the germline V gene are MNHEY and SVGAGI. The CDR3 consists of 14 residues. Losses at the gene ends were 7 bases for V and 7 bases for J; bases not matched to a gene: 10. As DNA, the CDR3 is TGTGCCAGCACCAGAGGGACAGCGCGTAATGAGCAGTTCTTC. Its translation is CASTRGTARNEQFF.